The entry below gives a single T cell receptor beta chain sequence along with its context. Antigen: not known. Germline V gene lookup returns CDR1 MNHNS and CDR2 SASEGT. The CDR3 sequence is 15 residues long. With 3 bases removed from V and 2 bases from J, the gap between germline ends came to 13 bases. Measured with immunoSEQ multiplex PCR; TCRdb has only the in-frame clones, and not every one. Of fewer than 55,000 clones in the sample, approximately 75% were seen once. The sample is drawn from a study of OX40 agonist ivuxolimab in advanced cancers. Study-level information: One hepatocellular carcinoma and a couple of cutaneous melanoma patients partially responded. Regarding the study as a whole: Averaging showed that CD8+ T cells had more expanded clones than CD4+ did.

This specimen consisted of CD4+ or CD8+ T cells sorted from blood, obtained in a trial of the OX40 agonist ivuxolimab. The receptor's source is an adult with an advanced solid tumor such as melanoma, head and neck, liver or kidney cancer. The V and J genes are TRBV6-1 and TRBJ2-5, with D possibly TRBD1 on 5 matching bases. CDR3 DNA sequence: TGTGCCAGCAGTGACGGCAGGGTGGGGCAAGAGACCCAGTACTTC. Its translation is CASSDGRVGQETQYF.